This passage covers 13 T cell receptor beta chains from one sample sequenced in a study of T cells in Graves' hyperthyroidism and ophthalmopathy. There were TCR beta CDR3 regions amplified from RNA transcripts. The HTBI primer set was used in a first-round RT-PCR of the TCR CDR3. One entry per CDR3 protein results from TCRdb running MiXCR on the multiplex PCR reads. The data show hundreds of thousands of distinct CDR3 sequences, 20% to 25% seen once. The sample comprised blood. These receptors all stem from a man younger than 45 with Graves' ophthalmopathy.

This clonotype was counted at least ten times. The rearrangement joins TRBV3-1 to TRBJ1-1; D may be TRBD1 (6 bases). Germline CDR1 is LGHDT and CDR2 is YNNKEL (reference sequence). This CDR3 spans 16 amino acids. V was trimmed by 2 bases and J by 0 bases, leaving 13 bases between them. This chain's CDR3 is CASSQLQGRVNTEAFF. For the CDR3, the DNA is TGTGCCAGCAGCCAACTACAGGGCCGGGTGAACACTGAAGCTTTCTTT.

The chain carries TRBV5-6 and TRBJ1-1, with a possible D match to TRBD1 (5 bases). Germline values: CDR1 SGHDT, CDR2 YYEEEE. The germline V and J ends were trimmed by 0 bases and 7 bases, with 10 bases remaining between them. CDR3 length equals 13 residues. The CDR3: CASSLGQLYEAFF. In DNA form, the CDR3 reads TGTGCCAGCAGCTTGGGACAGCTTTATGAAGCTTTCTTT.

The rearrangement joins TRBV19 to TRBJ2-7; 7 bases map to TRBD1. The CDR3 runs to 16 residues. The V gene's germline CDR1 is LNHDA and CDR2 SQIVND (reference sequence). The ends lost 1 base at V and 0 bases at J; junction bases unmatched: 6. DNA of the CDR3: TGTGCCAGTAGTATAGGTGCGACAGGGATCTCCTACGAGCAGTACTTC. Amino acid sequence: CASSIGATGISYEQYF.

The J gene is TRBJ2-3, the V gene TRBV27, with 10 bases lining up with TRBD2. V lost 6 bases, J lost 4 bases, and 7 bases stayed unmatched. There are 15 residues in the CDR3. Germline assignment: CDR1 MNHEY and CDR2 SMNVEV (reference sequence). CDR3 nucleotides: TGTGCCAGCAGCGGGCTAGCGGGAGCCGCAGATACGCAGTATTTT. It codes for CASSGLAGAADTQYF.

This clonotype has only a few counts. The chain joins TRBV5-1 to TRBJ1-6; D not resolved. V shed 0 bases and J shed 6 bases, with 7 bases lying between them. The germline gives CDR1 SGHRS, CDR2 YFSETQ. There are 14 residues in the CDR3. The chain's CDR3 is CASSLATGNSPLHF. For the CDR3, the DNA is TGCGCCAGCAGCTTGGCGACCGGTAATTCACCCCTCCACTTT.

The CDR3 DNA reads TGCAGCGTTGCCAAGAGTGGAAACACCATATATTTT. Its protein product is CSVAKSGNTIYF. The chain joins TRBV29-1 to TRBJ1-3; unclear D gene. The V gene lost 4 bases and the J gene lost 3 bases, with 7 bases spanning the gap. Germline CDR1 is SQVTM and CDR2 is ANQGSEA. CDR3 size: 12 residues.

This clonotype was seen ten or more times. The gene calls are TRBV7-2 and TRBJ2-3; D is possibly TRBD1 (5 bases). CDR3 length: 16 residues. Germline CDR1 is SGHTA and CDR2 is FQGNSA. V gave up 2 bases and J gave up 2 bases, with 14 bases separating them. The DNA of the CDR3 is TGTGCCAGCAGCTTAATCACAGGTCGGGCCACAGATACGCAGTATTTT. Translating gives CASSLITGRATDTQYF.

This clonotype was counted many times. The chain joins TRBV6-5 to TRBJ1-2, with D uncertain. This CDR3 spans 13 amino acids. V lost 2 bases and J 4 bases, leaving 8 bases between the germline ends. The germline V gene encodes CDR1 MNHEY and CDR2 SVGAGI. The chain's CDR3 is CASSYRVPYGYTF. CDR3 DNA: TGTGCCAGCAGTTACAGGGTCCCCTATGGCTACACCTTC.

CDR3 nucleotide sequence: TGTGCCAGCAGAGGGACATCTTATAATTCACCCCTCCACTTT. Amino acid sequence: CASRGTSYNSPLHF. The chain employs TRBV6-1 and TRBJ1-6; possibly TRBD1 for D (6 bases). Germline CDR1 is MNHNS and CDR2 is SASEGT. V was cut by 6 bases and J by 4 bases, with 10 bases left in between. CDR3 length: 14 amino acids.

This clonotype was recorded a few times. Relative to the germline gene, one junction end is altered; a read error may explain this. The chain has TRBV6-1 and TRBJ2-7, with TRBD2 matching over 8 bases. CDR3 length: 14 amino acids. The germline gives CDR1 MNHNS, CDR2 SASEGT. The CDR3 sequence: CASREGLAPREQYF. DNA of the CDR3: TGTGCCAGCAGGGAAGGACTAGCCCCTAGGGAGCAGTACTTC.

The CDR3 sequence is CASSFRDRYSGANVLTF. The CDR3 DNA is TGTGCCAGCAGTTTTAGGGACAGGTACTCTGGGGCCAACGTCCTGACTTTC. This chain joins TRBV12-3 or TRBV12-4 and TRBJ2-6; the match to TRBD1 covers 8 bases. The CDR3 runs 17 residues. Losses at the gene ends were 3 bases for V and 0 bases for J; bases not matched to a gene: 4.

The J gene is TRBJ1-6, the V gene TRBV7-2, with D tentatively TRBD1 (6 bases). In germline, CDR1 is SGHTA, CDR2 FQGNSA. Trimming took 4 bases from V and 13 from J, leaving 26 bases between them. There are 17 residues in the CDR3. CDR3 DNA sequence: TGTGCCAGCAGCTCCTGGGCGGGGGGCCCGCGATTAGGGCCCCTCCACTTT. Translating it yields CASSSWAGGPRLGPLHF.

Here the CDR3 reads CASSSSLQDRGQPQHF. The CDR3 region has the DNA TGTGCCAGCAGTTCATCGTTACAGGACAGGGGTCAGCCCCAGCATTTT. The chain has TRBV28 and TRBJ1-5; TRBD1 agrees at 9 bases. The CDR3 has 16 amino acids. Germline CDR1 and CDR2: MDHEN and SYDVKM. V shed 4 bases, J shed 6 bases, and the junction held 10 bases outside the gene matches.